The 31 T cell receptor beta chains listed next were all sequenced from one sample in a study of blood T cell repertoires in COVID-19. The repertoire was sequenced with immunoSEQ multiplex PCR; TCRdb's copy has only in-frame clones and lacks some. The table shows about 250,000 clones, with 85% to 90% occurring only once. The material sequenced was peripheral blood. The receptors stem from a man older than 75 with acute or convalescent COVID-19.

This rearrangement joins TRBV4-2 to TRBJ1-3, with D possibly TRBD1 on 5 matching bases. Germline CDR1 is LGHNA and CDR2 is YNFKEQ. This CDR3 is built from 16 residues. The V end was cut by 4 bases, the J end by 4 bases, with 17 bases between. CDR3 DNA sequence: TGTGCCAGCAGCCCCAGCCAGGGTTCGTGGGGAAACACCATATATTTT. It translates to CASSPSQGSWGNTIYF.

The rearrangement links TRBV5-1 to TRBJ2-1; possibly TRBD2 for D (6 bases). The CDR3 is made up of 14 amino acids. The V end was cut by 0 bases, the J end by 6 bases, with 10 bases between. CDR1 is SGHRS and CDR2 is YFSETQ in the germline V gene. CDR3 coding DNA: TGCGCCAGCAGCTTGGGGACCGGGGGCAATGAGCAGTTCTTC. It is translated as CASSLGTGGNEQFF. The variable domain in full, completed from reference TRBV5-1 and TRBJ2-1, reads KAGVTQTPRYLIKTRGQQVTLSCSPISGHRSVSWYQQTPGQGLQFLFEYFSETQRNKGNFPGRFSGRQFSNSRSEMNVSTLELGDSALYLCASSLGTGGNEQFFGPGTRLTVL.

This sequence joins TRBV28 and TRBJ1-4, with D perhaps TRBD1 (6 bases). The CDR3 consists of 18 residues. V was pared by 4 bases and J by 10 bases, with 28 bases between. Germline V CDR1 and CDR2: MDHEN, SYDVKM. The CDR3 DNA reads as TGTGCCAGCAGTTCCCCAAAAGCCCTTTACAGGGTAAGAGTAAAACTGTTTTTT. This translates into CASSSPKALYRVRVKLFF.

The chain links TRBV5-4 to TRBJ2-3, with D hard to call. Germline values: CDR1 SGHNT, CDR2 YYREEE (reference sequence). V gave up 1 base and J gave up 2 bases, with 11 bases separating them. The length of the CDR3 is 15 residues. The CDR3 nucleotides read TGTGCCAGCAGCTTGAAGAGCGACTTCACAGATACGCAGTATTTT. This codes for CASSLKSDFTDTQYF.

The V call is TRBV6-2 or TRBV6-3, the J call TRBJ1-6; D unclear. CDR1 and CDR2 (germline): MNHEY, SVGEGT. This CDR3 is 11 amino acids long. V shed 2 bases and J shed 14 bases, with 7 bases lying between them. The CDR3 DNA reads TGTGCCAGCAGTTACGCCGGGTCCCTCCACTTT. Amino acid sequence: CASSYAGSLHF.

The chain is built from TRBV7-2 and TRBJ2-1, with D possibly being TRBD1 (6 bases). Germline V gene lookup returns CDR1 SGHTA and CDR2 FQGNSA. Trimming took 1 base from V and 9 from J, leaving 13 bases between them. The length of the CDR3 is 14 residues. The CDR3 DNA reads TGTGCCAGCAGCTTAGAGCCAGGGGCCACTGAGCAGTTCTTC. As protein: CASSLEPGATEQFF.

This chain connects TRBV6-5 to TRBJ1-5, with D possibly matching TRBD1 (6 bases). With 6 bases removed from V and 0 bases from J, the gap between germline ends came to 12 bases. CDR3 length equals 15 residues. Germline V lookup: CDR1 MNHEY, CDR2 SVGAGI. For the CDR3, the DNA is TGTGCCAGCAGCCAGAACAGGGATAGCAATCAGCCCCAGCATTTT. This encodes CASSQNRDSNQPQHF.

The chain has TRBV28 and TRBJ1-3; 8 bases agree with TRBD1. V shed 5 bases, J shed 4 bases, and the junction held 7 bases outside the gene matches. The CDR3 is 15 amino acids. CDR1 is MDHEN, CDR2 SYDVKM, per germline. The chain's CDR3 is CASSTTGGLGNTIYF. The CDR3 region has the DNA TGTGCCAGCAGTACAACAGGGGGATTGGGAAACACCATATATTTT.

The chain has TRBV6-1 and TRBJ2-5; weak D call: TRBD1 (5 bases). Trimming shortened V by 3 bases and J by 5 bases, and 10 bases separated the two germline ends. The CDR3 has 13 residues. The germline gives CDR1 MNHNS, CDR2 SASEGT. CDR3 nucleotides: TGTGCCAGCAGTGATCGTGGGGCGGAGACCCAGTACTTC. It yields the protein CASSDRGAETQYF.

The rearrangement joins TRBV19 to TRBJ1-5; the match to TRBD1 covers 8 bases. From germline, CDR1 is LNHDA and CDR2 SQIVND (reference sequence). CDR3 size: 15 residues. V lost 5 bases and J lost 0; bases outside the gene matches: 3. Here the CDR3 reads CASSGQGFSNQPQHF. The DNA for the CDR3 is TGTGCCAGTAGTGGACAGGGTTTTAGCAATCAGCCCCAGCATTTT.

The chain couples TRBV19 to TRBJ2-5, with TRBD2 as a possible D gene (6 bases). The germline V and J ends were trimmed by 4 bases and 5 bases, with 11 bases remaining between them. The CDR3 totals 13 residues. Germline lookup yields CDR1 LNHDA and CDR2 SQIVND (reference sequence). Written as DNA, the CDR3 is TGTGCCAGTAGTACCGGACGGGGGGAGACCCAGTACTTC. Its protein is CASSTGRGETQYF.

This clone has a handful of counts. The CDR3 coding sequence is TGTGCCAGCTCACCATATCCGAGGAACACTGAAGCTTTCTTT. Translated, it gives CASSPYPRNTEAFF. The chain recombines TRBV18 with TRBJ1-1; D unresolved. The V gene lost 2 bases and the J gene lost 1 base, with 8 bases spanning the gap. CDR3 size: 14 residues. Germline CDR1 and CDR2: KGHSH and LQKENI.

The chain combines TRBV7-8 with TRBJ2-1, with a possible D match to TRBD2 (5 bases). Germline CDR1 is SGHVS and CDR2 is FQNEAQ. V lost 5 bases, J lost 0 bases, and 11 bases lay in between. The CDR3 loop spans 15 amino acids. The CDR3 DNA is TGTGCCAGCAGCCCCCGACTATTCTCCTACAATGAGCAGTTCTTC. It specifies CASSPRLFSYNEQFF.

The chain employs TRBV19 and TRBJ2-2; possible D gene TRBD1, 5 bases. This CDR3 contains 15 residues. Germline lookup yields CDR1 LNHDA and CDR2 SQIVND (reference sequence). V gave up 5 bases and J gave up 7 bases, with 17 bases separating them. The CDR3 spells CASSPRPPGIGELFF. CDR3 nucleotides: TGTGCCAGTAGTCCACGGCCCCCAGGGATCGGGGAGCTGTTTTTT.

The chain combines TRBV14 with TRBJ1-1; TRBD1 is a possible D gene (5 bases). Germline loops: CDR1 SGHDN, CDR2 FVKESK. CDR3 length: 17 amino acids. The germline V and J ends were trimmed by 4 bases and 1 base, with 19 bases remaining between them. Here the CDR3 reads CASSRKIGVQANTEAFF. CDR3 sequence (DNA): TGTGCCAGCAGCCGAAAGATTGGGGTACAGGCGAACACTGAAGCTTTCTTT.

Here the CDR3 reads CASSFGTGGVYEQYF. The CDR3 nucleotides are TGTGCCAGCAGTTTCGGGACAGGGGGTGTCTACGAGCAGTACTTC. The chain recombines TRBV6-5 with TRBJ2-7, with TRBD1 identical over 11 bases. The CDR3 has 15 amino acids. The ends lost 4 bases at V and 3 bases at J; junction bases unmatched: 5. Per the germline V gene, CDR1 is MNHEY and CDR2 is SVGAGI.

The chain uses TRBV7-2 and TRBJ2-1; D is possibly TRBD2 (5 bases). V shed 3 bases and J shed 10 bases, with 16 bases lying between them. Germline V gene sequence: CDR1 SGHTA, CDR2 FQGNSA. This CDR3 has 14 residues. The CDR3 protein is CASSFSGLHREQFF. CDR3 DNA: TGTGCCAGCAGCTTCTCCGGACTGCATCGCGAGCAGTTCTTC.

This clone appeared a few times. This CDR3 is CASSYFSGDSGYTF. The CDR3 DNA reads as TGTGCCAGCAGTTACTTCTCAGGGGATTCGGGCTACACCTTC. The chain employs TRBV6-6 and TRBJ1-2, with a tentative D call TRBD1 (6 bases). Germline V CDR1 and CDR2: MNHNY, SVGAGI (reference sequence). Trimming left V 1 base short and J 8 bases short, with 14 bases between. The CDR3 contains 14 residues.

The chain couples TRBV2 to TRBJ2-7; D call uncertain. The CDR3 runs to 13 residues. V lost 2 bases to trimming and J lost 6 bases, with 11 bases between them. CDR1 and CDR2 (germline): SNHLY, FYNNEI. CDR3 sequence: CASSESPRAEQYF. The CDR3 region has the DNA TGTGCCAGCAGTGAATCCCCCCGAGCCGAGCAGTACTTC. Full variable domain (remainder filled in from reference TRBV2 and TRBJ2-7): EPEVTQTPSHQVTQMGQEVILRCVPISNHLYFYWYRQILGQKVEFLVSFYNNEISEKSEIFDDQFSVERPDGSNFTLKIRSTKLEDSAMYFCASSESPRAEQYFGPGTRLTVT.

With respect to this clone: The sample has other DNA sequences that encode this CDR3 too. This chain uses TRBV9 with TRBJ2-2; D is uncertain. The CDR3 totals 12 residues. CDR1 is SGDLS and CDR2 is YYNGEE in the germline V gene. V was cut by 4 bases and J by 1 base, with 2 bases left in between. The CDR3 loop is CASSLNTGELFF. As DNA, the CDR3 is TGTGCCAGCAGCCTGAACACCGGGGAGCTGTTTTTT.

V usage is TRBV10-3 and J usage is TRBJ1-6; D is unclear. The V end lost 0 bases, the J end lost 7 bases, and 16 bases lay between the germline ends. The CDR3 is 17 amino acids. Looked up from germline, CDR1 is ENHRY and CDR2 is SYGVKD. The CDR3 sequence is CAISESQSGYQNSPLHF. The CDR3 coding sequence is TGTGCCATCAGTGAGTCGCAGTCGGGATACCAAAATTCACCCCTCCACTTT.

The chain couples TRBV4-3 to TRBJ1-3; a possible D gene is TRBD1 (5 bases). Per the germline V gene, CDR1 is LGHNA and CDR2 is YSLEER. CDR3 length: 14 amino acids. Trimming took off 3 bases at V and 2 bases at J, with 8 bases between the two ends. CDR3 loop: CASSHGRAGNTIYF. CDR3 nucleotide sequence: TGCGCCAGCAGCCATGGCAGGGCTGGAAACACCATATATTTT.

The genes are TRBV4-2 and TRBJ2-5, with 16 bases matching TRBD2. Germline-derived CDR1 and CDR2 are LGHNA and YNFKEQ. V gave up 1 base and J gave up 5 bases; unmatched junction bases: 7. The CDR3 is made up of 18 amino acids. CDR3 protein: CASSQVTGTSGGAETQYF. As DNA, the CDR3 is TGTGCCAGCAGCCAAGTAACGGGGACTAGCGGGGGGGCGGAGACCCAGTACTTC.

This clone is a singleton in its sample. This chain uses TRBV5-1 with TRBJ1-5, with D unresolved. The CDR3 contains 15 residues. V was shortened by 0 bases and J by 4 bases, with 11 bases between the two germline ends. Germline V CDR1 and CDR2: SGHRS, YFSETQ. CDR3 sequence reads: CASSLGLQPNQPQHF. The CDR3 coding sequence is TGCGCCAGCAGCTTGGGGTTACAGCCTAATCAGCCCCAGCATTTT.

The V gene is TRBV7-9, the J gene TRBJ2-7; D remains ambiguous. The CDR3 contains 12 residues. The V end was cut by 3 bases, the J end by 3 bases, with 6 bases between. Germline-derived CDR1 and CDR2 are SEHNR and FQNEAQ (reference sequence). The CDR3 reads CASSFSLYEQYF. The DNA of the CDR3 is TGTGCCAGCAGCTTTTCCCTCTACGAGCAGTACTTC.

The V gene is TRBV7-2, the J gene TRBJ2-5, with 7 bases identical to TRBD1. CDR1 and CDR2 from the germline V gene are SGHTA and FQGNSA. This CDR3 region has 13 residues. Trimming at V came to 1 base and at J to 4 bases, leaving 0 bases not matched to a gene. CDR3 in amino acids: CASSLDRGETQYF. The CDR3 DNA reads as TGTGCCAGCAGCTTAGACAGGGGAGAGACCCAGTACTTC.

The rearrangement uses TRBV5-1 and TRBJ1-4, with D tentatively TRBD1 (6 bases). Trimming pared 4 bases from V and 0 bases from J, leaving 10 bases between. Germline values: CDR1 SGHRS, CDR2 YFSETQ. CDR3 length: 15 amino acids. This chain's CDR3 is CASSPTGPTNEKLFF. The CDR3, as DNA: TGCGCCAGCAGCCCCACAGGGCCAACTAATGAAAAACTGTTTTTT.

This clone was detected once. The V gene is TRBV25-1, the J gene TRBJ2-2; 7 bases line up with TRBD1. CDR3 length: 15 residues. In germline, CDR1 is MGHDK, CDR2 SYGVNS. Losses at the gene ends were 6 bases for V and 2 bases for J; bases not matched to a gene: 6. The CDR3 reads CASSQTGANTGELFF. The CDR3 DNA sequence: TGTGCCAGCAGCCAAACAGGGGCAAACACCGGGGAGCTGTTTTTT.

The chain links TRBV3-1 (or the pseudogene TRBV3-2) to TRBJ1-2; TRBD1 matches at 8 bases. The CDR3 is 13 amino acids. The V and J ends lost 4 bases and 7 bases, in that order; junction bases with no gene match: 5. The germline V gene encodes CDR1 LGHDT and CDR2 YNNKEL (reference sequence). CDR3 protein: CASSPPTGGGYTF. The CDR3 DNA sequence: TGTGCCAGCAGCCCTCCCACAGGGGGTGGCTACACCTTC.

The count of this clone is one. The chain employs TRBV5-5 and TRBJ1-5; TRBD1 aligns across 9 bases. Germline V gene lookup returns CDR1 SGHKS and CDR2 YYEKEE (reference sequence). CDR3 length equals 14 residues. The V and J ends lost 2 bases and 6 bases, in that order; junction bases with no gene match: 3. CDR3 region: CASSLQGAGQPQHF. The CDR3 DNA sequence: TGTGCCAGCAGCTTACAGGGGGCAGGTCAGCCCCAGCATTTT.

The genes are TRBV9 and TRBJ2-7; 7 positions agree with TRBD1. V was pared by 2 bases and J by 1 base, with 3 bases of the junction left unmatched. This CDR3 comprises 14 residues. Germline CDR1 and CDR2: SGDLS and YYNGEE. DNA of the CDR3: TGTGCCAGCAGCGTTAAGGGGGCTTCCTACGAGCAGTACTTC. It encodes CASSVKGASYEQYF.